This is a list of T cell receptor beta chains from one sample in a study of OX40 agonist ivuxolimab in advanced cancers. The repertoire was sequenced with immunoSEQ multiplex PCR; TCRdb's copy has only in-frame clones and lacks some. The data contain over 45,000 clones, over 90% of them singletons. Sequences were derived from CD4+ or CD8+ T cells sorted from blood, sampled in a trial of the OX40 agonist ivuxolimab. The receptors stem from an adult with an advanced solid tumor such as melanoma, head and neck, liver or kidney cancer. The CDR3 runs from the conserved cysteine through the conserved F or W. The D gene is left open where the match is weak. Size tells how often a clone was seen (once, few, many) or the class of an expanded clone, and some rows leave it out.

j_call: TRBJ1-1
d_call: -
v_call: TRBV7-9
cdr3_length: 17
clone_size: -
cdr3_aa: CASSLIWGGGMNTEAFF
cdr3_nt: TGTGCCAGCAGCTTAATTTGGGGCGGTGGGATGAACACTGAAGCTTTCTTT

j_call: TRBJ2-5
d_call: -
v_call: TRBV6-5
cdr3_length: 13
clone_size: medium-sized
cdr3_aa: CASSLISRETQYF
cdr3_nt: TGTGCCAGCAGCCTGATTTCAAGAGAGACCCAGTACTTC

j_call: TRBJ2-7
d_call: -
v_call: TRBV6-6
cdr3_length: 16
clone_size: once
cdr3_aa: CASSRGWKPSSYEQYF
cdr3_nt: TGTGCCAGCAGTAGAGGTTGGAAACCGAGCTCCTACGAGCAGTACTTC

j_call: TRBJ2-2
d_call: TRBD2
v_call: TRBV2
cdr3_length: 17
clone_size: -
cdr3_aa: CASSLELAGGLTGELFF
cdr3_nt: TGTGCCAGCTCCCTTGAACTAGCGGGAGGGCTCACCGGGGAGCTGTTTTTT

j_call: TRBJ2-3
d_call: TRBD1
v_call: TRBV13
cdr3_length: 17
clone_size: -
cdr3_aa: CASSLDRGYTSTDTQYF
cdr3_nt: TGTGCCAGCAGCTTGGACAGGGGGTACACTAGCACAGATACGCAGTATTTT

j_call: TRBJ2-3
d_call: -
v_call: TRBV28
cdr3_length: 15
clone_size: -
cdr3_aa: CASRPRPSSTDTQYF
cdr3_nt: TGTGCCAGCAGGCCCCGGCCCTCTTCCACAGATACGCAGTATTTT

j_call: TRBJ2-3
d_call: TRBD1
v_call: TRBV27
cdr3_length: 15
clone_size: -
cdr3_aa: CASSLLGQATDTQYF
cdr3_nt: TGTGCCAGCAGTTTACTGGGACAGGCCACAGATACGCAGTATTTT

j_call: TRBJ2-7
d_call: TRBD1
v_call: TRBV6-5
cdr3_length: 14
clone_size: -
cdr3_aa: CASSYSTTGYEQYF
cdr3_nt: TGTGCCAGCAGTTACTCCACGACAGGGTACGAGCAGTACTTC

j_call: TRBJ1-5
d_call: -
v_call: TRBV2
cdr3_length: 15
clone_size: -
cdr3_aa: CASRTEVGGNQPQHF
cdr3_nt: TGTGCCAGCAGGACCGAAGTGGGTGGCAATCAGCCCCAGCATTTT

j_call: TRBJ1-1
d_call: -
v_call: TRBV27
cdr3_length: 17
clone_size: -
cdr3_aa: CASSLSGGGEMNTEAFF
cdr3_nt: TGTGCCAGCAGTTTATCGGGGGGAGGGGAGATGAACACTGAAGCTTTCTTT

j_call: TRBJ2-3
d_call: TRBD2
v_call: TRBV10-3
cdr3_length: 14
clone_size: -
cdr3_aa: CAMGGTSGRDTQYF
cdr3_nt: TGTGCCATGGGAGGGACTAGCGGGAGAGATACGCAGTATTTT

j_call: TRBJ2-3
d_call: -
v_call: TRBV6-5
cdr3_length: 14
clone_size: -
cdr3_aa: CASSTWTTTDTQYF
cdr3_nt: TGTGCCAGCAGTACTTGGACGACCACAGATACGCAGTATTTT

j_call: TRBJ2-2
d_call: TRBD1
v_call: TRBV6-5
cdr3_length: 15
clone_size: -
cdr3_aa: CASSYWDRGPGELFF
cdr3_nt: TGTGCCAGCAGTTATTGGGACAGGGGGCCCGGGGAGCTGTTTTTT

j_call: TRBJ2-3
d_call: TRBD2
v_call: TRBV19
cdr3_length: 14
clone_size: -
cdr3_aa: CASTRLAGADTQYF
cdr3_nt: TGTGCCAGTACGAGACTAGCGGGAGCAGATACGCAGTATTTT

j_call: TRBJ2-5
d_call: TRBD1
v_call: TRBV25-1
cdr3_length: 16
clone_size: -
cdr3_aa: CASSVGTGGLGETQYF
cdr3_nt: TGTGCCAGCAGTGTTGGGACAGGGGGGTTGGGAGAGACCCAGTACTTC

j_call: TRBJ1-5
d_call: TRBD1
v_call: TRBV2
cdr3_length: 20
clone_size: -
cdr3_aa: CASSDPRGRPSIVSNQPQHF
cdr3_nt: TGTGCCAGCAGTGACCCCAGGGGGCGGCCTTCTATAGTTAGCAATCAGCCCCAGCATTTT

j_call: TRBJ2-3
d_call: TRBD2
v_call: TRBV9
cdr3_length: 14
clone_size: -
cdr3_aa: CASSVASGADTQYF
cdr3_nt: TGTGCCAGCAGCGTAGCTAGCGGGGCAGATACGCAGTATTTT

j_call: TRBJ1-3
d_call: -
v_call: TRBV7-9
cdr3_length: 19
clone_size: -
cdr3_aa: CASSNPPGTFPRAGNTIYF
cdr3_nt: TGTGCCAGCAGCAACCCCCCCGGGACCTTTCCGAGAGCGGGAAACACCATATATTTT

j_call: TRBJ1-2
d_call: TRBD1
v_call: TRBV6-1
cdr3_length: 18
clone_size: -
cdr3_aa: CASSAMTGGDIRLYGYTF
cdr3_nt: TGTGCCAGCAGTGCCATGACAGGGGGCGACATCCGACTCTATGGCTACACCTTC

j_call: TRBJ2-7
d_call: -
v_call: TRBV9
cdr3_length: 16
clone_size: -
cdr3_aa: CASSAGGTAPSYEQYF
cdr3_nt: TGTGCCAGCAGCGCAGGCGGGACAGCACCCTCCTACGAGCAGTACTTC

j_call: TRBJ1-1
d_call: -
v_call: TRBV27
cdr3_length: 14
clone_size: -
cdr3_aa: CASSLFPMNTEAFF
cdr3_nt: TGTGCCAGCAGTTTATTCCCCATGAACACTGAAGCTTTCTTT

j_call: TRBJ2-3
d_call: -
v_call: TRBV9
cdr3_length: 14
clone_size: once
cdr3_aa: CASSVAYPSDTQYF
cdr3_nt: TGTGCCAGCAGCGTAGCTTACCCATCAGATACGCAGTATTTT